These T cell receptor beta chains were read from a single sample in a study of shared clonotypes between healthy human individuals. Profiling relied on immunoSEQ multiplex PCR, and the TCRdb table lists in-frame clones only, not all of them. Of about 1 million clones listed, about 80% are singletons. The sample was memory CD4+ T cells sorted from blood. The receptors derive from a young man in good health. The conserved cysteine and the conserved F or W are not part of the CDR3 here.

TRBJ1-6 TRBV10-3 ASGDTPNSPLH
TRBJ1-2 TRBV5-1 ASSPGSGTENYGYT
TRBJ1-5 TRBV9 ASSARSDANQPQH
TRBJ2-7 TRBV7-2 ASSRGGGSSYEQY
TRBJ1-4 TRBV28 AINPGTDAEKLF
TRBJ1-1 TRBV6-5 ASSSPIATEAF
TRBJ2-1 TRBV19 ASSMGTSGKGEQF
TRBJ2-1 TRBV6-5 ASSLGPQSAEQF
TRBJ2-7 TRBV11-2 ASSLLGEQY
TRBJ1-6 TRBV6-5 ASSIGQGVVSPLH
TRBJ1-2 TRBV29-1 SVHREAGDGYT
TRBJ1-6 TRBV6-5 ASRTGSNSPLH
TRBJ2-5 TRBV2 ASEGYQETQY
TRBJ2-1 TRBV20-1 SAIGGFEQF
TRBJ1-6 TRBV7-2 ASSDYNSPLH
TRBJ2-3 TRBV5-1 ASSWGGRAPTDTQY
TRBJ1-2 TRBV6-1 ASSELGIPDYGYT
TRBJ1-5 TRBV5-6 ASSFYQGPSQPQH
TRBJ1-1 TRBV7-8 ASSFRGENTEAF
TRBJ2-3 TRBV2 ASSGKRAGTDTQY
TRBJ2-5 TRBV29-1 SVDSGLWTGETQY
TRBJ2-3 TRBV7-6 ASSLAGDTDTQY
TRBJ2-7 TRBV6-6 ASSYSIPQISYEQY
TRBJ1-3 TRBV28 ASRTTASGNTIY
TRBJ1-1 TRBV7-2 ASTTGGTEAF
TRBJ2-6 TRBV28 ASNGISGTGAGAGANVLT
TRBJ2-1 TRBV14 ASSRATSGVSYNEQF
TRBJ2-1 TRBV2 ASTRLASGGEQF
TRBJ2-6 TRBV7-9 AIPRGSGANVLT
TRBJ1-1 TRBV6-1 ASSEDRVKMNTEAF
TRBJ1-1 TRBV6-5 ASIRDGTNTEAF
TRBJ1-2 TRBV19 ASSGPDRGLRGYT
TRBJ2-3 TRBV9 ASRGWSTDTQY
TRBJ1-2 TRBV6-1 ASSEGLRSDNYGYT
TRBJ1-3 TRBV29-1 SGKAGNTIY
TRBJ2-1 TRBV4-3 ASSQGASKAYNEQF
TRBJ1-5 TRBV6-1 ASTPSGTANQPQH